The TCR beta chain under discussion was sequenced for a study of cytomegalovirus exposure and HLA in healthy donors. This CDR3 spans 17 amino acids. V trimming: 3 bases; J trimming: 3 bases; junction bases outside the gene matches: 14. The germline CDR1 and CDR2 sequences are LGHNA and YSLEER. PCR employed 60 Vbeta and 13 Jbeta primers. This table comes from immunoSEQ multiplex PCR, and its TCRdb copy is limited to in-frame clones, with some not included. In all, the sample yields around 150,000 clones. Sequencing was carried out using PBMCs. The rearrangement uses TRBV4-3 and TRBJ2-7; 7 bases are a match to TRBD1. The sequence derives from a woman between 55 and 75 years old in good health and CMV-seronegative. The CDR3 spells CASSHLANRDRDYEQYF. The CDR3 DNA is TGCGCCAGCAGCCACCTGGCGAACCGGGACAGAGACTACGAGCAGTACTTC.